These 15 T cell receptor beta chains originate from one sample sequenced in a study of blood T cell repertoires in COVID-19. Data came from immunoSEQ multiplex PCR; TCRdb stores just in-frame clones and leaves some out. The sample comprises some 150,000 clones, about 79% of which are singletons, and around 2.9% rests with the top ten. The sequenced sample consisted of PBMCs or T cells enriched from blood (not recorded which). The receptors originated from a woman in her fifties or sixties who had recovered from COVID-19.

The V call is TRBV11-3, the J call TRBJ2-1, with 11 bases lining up with TRBD2. Germline V gene lookup returns CDR1 SGHNT and CDR2 YENEEA. J gave up 8 bases and V 1 base, and 7 bases lay outside the gene matches. CDR3 length equals 16 residues. The CDR3 DNA sequence: TGTGCCAGCAGCTTAGGGGTTAGCGGGAGGGGAGATGAGCAGTTCTTC. Translating gives CASSLGVSGRGDEQFF.

The V and J genes are TRBV12-3 or TRBV12-4 and TRBJ1-1; no clear D gene. The CDR3 loop spans 13 amino acids. With 3 bases removed from V and 7 bases from J, the gap between germline ends came to 12 bases. For the CDR3, the DNA is TGTGCCAGCAGTTTTCGGGGTTCTGGTGAAGCTTTCTTT. This encodes CASSFRGSGEAFF.

The chain is built from TRBV28 and TRBJ1-2, with 9 nucleotides matching TRBD1. The CDR3 has 15 residues. The germline gives CDR1 MDHEN, CDR2 SYDVKM. Trimming removed 5 bases from V and 7 bases from J; junction bases left unmatched: 11. As DNA, the CDR3 is TGTGCCAGCAGTCTAGGGGACAGGGAGGAGGGTGGCTACACCTTC. This codes for CASSLGDREEGGYTF.

As concerns this clone: One end of the junction fails to match germline, which may point to a read error. The J gene is TRBJ2-3, the V gene TRBV9, with 8 nucleotides matching TRBD2. This CDR3 is built from 16 residues. CDR1 is SGDLS and CDR2 is YYNGEE in the germline V gene. CDR3 bases: TGTGCCAGCAGCGTAGGAGCTAGCGGGCGCACAGATACGCAATATTTT. Encoded protein: CASSVGASGRTDTQYF.

The chain couples TRBV4-1 to TRBJ1-6; the D gene is possibly TRBD1 (6 bases). CDR3 length: 16 residues. Germline V gives CDR1 MGHRA, CDR2 YSYEKL. The V end lost 4 bases, the J end lost 14 bases, and 24 bases lay between the germline ends. CDR3 amino acids: CASSLQRGGLGGALHF. CDR3 nucleotides: TGCGCCAGCAGCCTCCAAAGGGGGGGCCTTGGAGGAGCCCTCCACTTT.

The V call is TRBV21-1, the J call TRBJ1-1. TRBV21-1 is flagged as a pseudogene. The CDR3 has 16 residues. CDR3 in DNA: TGTGCCAGCAGCAAAGCGCTTGGGAGGGGTGGCACTGAAGCTTTCTTT. It encodes CASSKALGRGGTEAFF.

This clone showed up just a few times. The rearrangement uses TRBV7-6 and TRBJ2-7; D may be TRBD1 (6 bases). The germline V gene encodes CDR1 SGHVS and CDR2 FNYEAQ. The CDR3 length is 16 residues. V lost 2 bases and J 2 bases, leaving 16 bases between the germline ends. DNA of the CDR3: TGTGCCAGCAGCTTATTTGGGACACAGGGAGCCTACGAGCAGTACTTC. Its translation: CASSLFGTQGAYEQYF.

The V gene is TRBV30, the J gene TRBJ1-2, with D tentatively TRBD1 (6 bases). The germline gives CDR1 GTSNPN, CDR2 SVGIG (reference sequence). CDR3 length: 14 residues. Trimming removed 0 bases from V and 6 bases from J, with 14 bases in between. CDR3 loop: CAWSVGRGWDGYTF. For the CDR3, the DNA is TGTGCCTGGAGTGTAGGCAGGGGATGGGATGGCTACACCTTC.

This chain uses TRBV5-6 with TRBJ1-2; 9 nucleotides agree with TRBD1. In germline, CDR1 is SGHDT, CDR2 YYEEEE. The CDR3 is 12 amino acids. The V segment lost 2 bases and the J segment 10 bases; nucleotides outside the gene matches: 3. CDR3: CASSFGQGYYTF. The CDR3 DNA sequence: TGTGCCAGCAGCTTCGGACAGGGGTACTACACCTTC.

V gene TRBV28 combines with J gene TRBJ2-7; TRBD2 matches at 8 bases. Germline trimming cut 4 bases from V and 3 bases from J; bases unmatched to any gene: 11. Germline V gene lookup returns CDR1 MDHEN and CDR2 SYDVKM. The CDR3 is made up of 16 amino acids. The CDR3 protein is CASSSPARGVDYEQYF. The DNA for the CDR3 is TGTGCCAGCAGTTCCCCGGCGCGGGGGGTGGACTACGAGCAGTACTTC.

The J gene is TRBJ2-7, the V gene TRBV28, with a tentative D call TRBD2 (6 bases). The CDR3 consists of 14 residues. Trimming removed 4 bases from V and 2 bases from J, with 12 bases in between. CDR1 and CDR2 (germline): MDHEN, SYDVKM. The CDR3 DNA follows: TGTGCCAGCAGTTCCGGCGGGACCCCCTACGAGCAGTACTTC. It codes for CASSSGGTPYEQYF. The variable domain in full, completed from reference TRBV28 and TRBJ2-7, reads DVKVTQSSRYLVKRTGEKVFLECVQDMDHENMFWYRQDPGLGLRLIYFSYDVKMKEKGDIPEGYSVSREKKERFSLILESASTNQTSMYLCASSSGGTPYEQYFGPGTRLTVT.

The sample holds a few counts of this clone. This chain joins TRBV19 and TRBJ1-5; no reliable D call. Trimming stripped 2 bases from V and 6 bases from J, with 8 bases between. CDR3 length equals 13 residues. From germline, CDR1 is LNHDA and CDR2 SQIVND (reference sequence). The CDR3 nucleotides are TGTGCCAGTAGTATACAGGAAGGTCAGCCCCAGCATTTT. This translates into CASSIQEGQPQHF.

The chain uses TRBV18 and TRBJ2-1; weak D call: TRBD2 (5 bases). The germline V gene encodes CDR1 KGHSH and CDR2 LQKENI. Between the trimmed V and J ends, which lost 1 base and 7 bases, there was a span of 17 bases. This CDR3 contains 16 residues. CDR3 DNA sequence: TGTGCCAGCTCACCACTTACAAGCGGTCGGTCAAATGAGCAGTTCTTC. It codes for CASSPLTSGRSNEQFF.

The J gene is TRBJ1-1, the V gene TRBV10-3; D is unresolved. Germline CDR1 reads ENHRY; CDR2 reads SYGVKD. The CDR3 has 13 amino acids. V lost 8 bases, J lost 3 bases, and 13 bases lay in between. The CDR3 region has the DNA TGTGCCATCGCCCGGGGTTCGGACACTGAAGCTTTCTTT. It codes for CAIARGSDTEAFF.

The genes are TRBV7-9 and TRBJ1-1; D possibly corresponds to TRBD1 (5 bases). This CDR3 is built from 14 residues. V was clipped by 3 bases and J by 1 base, with 9 bases between them. The germline V gene encodes CDR1 SEHNR and CDR2 FQNEAQ (reference sequence). CDR3 sequence: CASSFGRANTEAFF. DNA for the CDR3: TGTGCCAGCAGCTTCGGCAGGGCGAACACTGAAGCTTTCTTT.